This TCR beta chain was found in a study of blood T cell repertoires in COVID-19. Study in general: COVID-19 samples from acute and convalescent phases originated in the United States, Italy and Spain.

Participant ages covered about 18 to 90 years across 24 US areas. The study assigned cohorts using participant-reported clinical history. As originally analysed: Estimation of nucleated cell counts relied on the amplification of reference gene primers. This table comes from immunoSEQ multiplex PCR, and its TCRdb copy is limited to in-frame clones, with some not included. The V and J calls and clone size are taken from that table; D and trimming were inferred from the DNA. The data show roughly 500,000 clones, approximately 86% seen once. Trimming cost V 5 bases and J 8 bases; bases outside gene matches: 21. The CDR3 totals 18 residues. The germline CDR1 and CDR2 sequences are MNHEY and SVGEGT.

Material: PBMCs or T cells enriched from blood (not recorded which). This receptor was identified in a woman in her sixties or seventies who had recovered from COVID-19. The chain couples TRBV6-2 or TRBV6-3 to TRBJ2-4; TRBD2 aligns across 7 bases. The CDR3 reads CASSHTMDRAGLGDIQYF. Written as DNA, the CDR3 is TGTGCCAGCAGTCACACTATGGATAGAGCGGGGCTCGGGGACATTCAGTACTTC.